This T cell receptor (beta chain) stems from a study of human T cells and chemical hapten exposure. Study-level information: Upper inner arm skin measuring about 2 cm by about 2 cm received 2% DPC for sensitization. The study lasted roughly 26 weeks, and patients were dosed weekly with diphenylcyclopropenone on the scalp throughout. Study-level results: TCRs above 1 in 1000 frequency stayed constant with DPC sensitization.

A remark on this clonotype: Its antigen is not identified.

Described time point: patch test 2, 6 weeks after DPC sensitization. This sample's treatment: therapeutic diphenylcyclopropenone sensitization with weekly scalp DPC. Per germline, CDR1 DFQATT and CDR2 SNEGSKA (reference sequence). Unmatched junction bases numbered 12, after V lost 4 bases and J lost 6 bases. The CDR3 length is 15 residues. Original processing methods: Sample TCR counts, which ranged from about 20,000 to 700,000, had a median of 95,638. TCRdb reprocessed the RACE reads with MiXCR, giving one entry per CDR3 protein. These V and J calls originate from TCRdb's pipeline instead of the authors' own analysis. The sample lists about 100,000 distinct CDR3 sequences; about an eighth were seen once.

This specimen was whole blood, taken in connection with sensitization to the hapten diphenylcyclopropenone (DPC). This clonotype was sampled from a woman in her forties with alopecia areata. Some clones in this sample may be carry-over from other donors' samples. V is TRBV20-1 and J is TRBJ2-1, with 7 bases matching TRBD2. CDR3 protein: CSAIPLPGLSNEQFF. For the CDR3, the DNA is TGCAGTGCTATCCCTCTCCCGGGACTAAGCAATGAGCAGTTCTTC.